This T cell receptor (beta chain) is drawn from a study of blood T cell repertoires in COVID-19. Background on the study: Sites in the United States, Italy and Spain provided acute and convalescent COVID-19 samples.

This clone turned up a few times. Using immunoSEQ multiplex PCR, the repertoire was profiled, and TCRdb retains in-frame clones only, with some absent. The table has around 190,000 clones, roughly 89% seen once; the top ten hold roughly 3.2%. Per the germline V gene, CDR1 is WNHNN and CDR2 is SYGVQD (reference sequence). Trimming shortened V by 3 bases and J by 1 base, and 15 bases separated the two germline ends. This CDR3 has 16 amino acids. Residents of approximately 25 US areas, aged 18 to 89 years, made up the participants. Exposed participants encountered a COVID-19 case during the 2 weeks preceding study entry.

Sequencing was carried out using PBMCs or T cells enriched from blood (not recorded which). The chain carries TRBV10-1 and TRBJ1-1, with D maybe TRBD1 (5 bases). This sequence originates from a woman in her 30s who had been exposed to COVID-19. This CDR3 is CASSDGPGRGNTEAFF. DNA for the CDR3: TGCGCCAGCAGTGATGGTCCAGGGCGAGGGAACACTGAAGCTTTCTTT.